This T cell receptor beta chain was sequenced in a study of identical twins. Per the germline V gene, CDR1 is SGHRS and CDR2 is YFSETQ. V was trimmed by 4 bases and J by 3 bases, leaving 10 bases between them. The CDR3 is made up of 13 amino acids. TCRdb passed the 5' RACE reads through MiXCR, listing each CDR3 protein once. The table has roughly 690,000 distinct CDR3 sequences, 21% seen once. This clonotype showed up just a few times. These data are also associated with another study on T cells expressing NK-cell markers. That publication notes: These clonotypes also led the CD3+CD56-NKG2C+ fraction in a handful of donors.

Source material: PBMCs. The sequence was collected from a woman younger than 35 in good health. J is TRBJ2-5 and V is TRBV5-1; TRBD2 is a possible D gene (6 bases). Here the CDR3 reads CASSGGGKETQYF. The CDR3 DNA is TGCGCCAGCAGCGGCGGCGGGAAAGAGACCCAGTACTTC.